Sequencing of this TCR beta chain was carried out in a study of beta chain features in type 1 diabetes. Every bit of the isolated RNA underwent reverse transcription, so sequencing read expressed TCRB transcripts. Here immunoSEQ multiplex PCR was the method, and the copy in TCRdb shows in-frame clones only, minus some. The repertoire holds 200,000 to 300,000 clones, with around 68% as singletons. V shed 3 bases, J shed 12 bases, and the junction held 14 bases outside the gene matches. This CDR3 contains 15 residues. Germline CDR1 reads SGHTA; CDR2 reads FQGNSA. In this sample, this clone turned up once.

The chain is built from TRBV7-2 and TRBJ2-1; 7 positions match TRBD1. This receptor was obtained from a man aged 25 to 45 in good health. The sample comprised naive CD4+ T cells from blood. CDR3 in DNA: TGTGCCAGCAGCTTTTACGGGACAGACCCAATGAGGCAGTTCTTC. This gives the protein CASSFYGTDPMRQFF.